These 13 T cell receptor beta chains share one sample of origin, sequenced in a study of blood T cell repertoires in COVID-19. Some clones are missing from TCRdb's copy, which holds only in-frame ones; the method was immunoSEQ multiplex PCR. The sample holds over 95,000 clones; 81% are singletons and the top ten take more than 9%. The specimen sequenced was peripheral blood. The source is a human donor in a cohort sampled during active COVID-19.

There are a few counts of this clone. The V and J genes are TRBV2 and TRBJ2-7; D perhaps matches TRBD2 (5 bases). The V and J ends lost 8 bases and 1 base respectively, with 12 bases between them. The germline V gene has CDR1 SNHLY and CDR2 FYNNEI. This CDR3 contains 13 residues. The DNA of the CDR3 is TGTGCCAGCCAAGGTCGGGGATCCTACGAGCAGTACTTC. Its translation is CASQGRGSYEQYF.

This sequence joins TRBV19 and TRBJ1-2, with D possibly being TRBD1 (5 bases). Per the germline V gene, CDR1 is LNHDA and CDR2 is SQIVND (reference sequence). The V gene lost 5 bases and the J gene lost 6 bases, with 19 bases spanning the gap. The CDR3 covers 15 residues. The CDR3 sequence is CASSPQTRPGDGYTF. The CDR3 DNA is TGTGCCAGTAGTCCCCAGACACGACCGGGGGATGGCTACACCTTC.

V usage is TRBV29-1 and J usage is TRBJ1-3; TRBD1 aligns across 7 bases. Germline-derived CDR1 and CDR2 are SQVTM and ANQGSEA. This CDR3 spans 15 amino acids. J gave up 1 base and V 6 bases, and 9 bases lay outside the gene matches. CDR3: CSVGLGTVSGNTIYF. CDR3 in DNA: TGCAGCGTGGGGCTTGGGACAGTTTCTGGAAACACCATATATTTT.

This chain links TRBV27 with TRBJ2-3; 9 nucleotides line up with TRBD2. Germline V CDR1 and CDR2: MNHEY, SMNVEV (reference sequence). The CDR3 is 21 residues long. Trimming at V came to 1 base and at J to 8 bases, leaving 25 bases not matched to a gene. Here the CDR3 reads CASSLFNRAGTKGAGGITQYF. The CDR3 DNA follows: TGTGCCAGCAGTTTATTTAATAGGGCAGGGACTAAGGGAGCGGGGGGAATTACGCAGTATTTT.

The V gene is TRBV5-6, the J gene TRBJ2-5; the match to TRBD1 covers 9 bases. The CDR3 runs 17 residues. The V segment lost 1 base and the J segment 1 base; nucleotides outside the gene matches: 8. CDR1 SGHDT and CDR2 YYEEEE come from the germline V gene. The CDR3, as DNA: TGTGCCAGCAGCTTGATCGGCCTGGACAGGGGCCAAGAGACCCAGTACTTC. It yields the protein CASSLIGLDRGQETQYF.

This rearrangement joins TRBV7-2 to TRBJ1-2; 7 nucleotides agree with TRBD1. V lost 6 bases, J lost 8 bases, and 6 bases stayed unmatched. The CDR3 contains 12 residues. Germline values: CDR1 SGHTA, CDR2 FQGNSA. CDR3 residues: CASRQGSQGYTF. The DNA of the CDR3 is TGTGCCAGCAGACAGGGGTCTCAGGGCTACACCTTC.

The rearrangement joins TRBV3-1 (or the pseudogene TRBV3-2) to TRBJ2-7; 8 bases line up with TRBD2. Germline V gene sequence: CDR1 LGHDT, CDR2 YNNKEL (reference sequence). The CDR3 has 15 residues. The V gene end was trimmed by 1 base and the J gene end by 2 bases; junction bases not matched to a gene: 4. CDR3 amino acids: CASSQVSGITYEQYF. CDR3 nucleotides: TGTGCCAGCAGCCAAGTTAGCGGGATTACCTACGAGCAGTACTTC.

This sequence joins TRBV3-1 (or the pseudogene TRBV3-2) and TRBJ2-1; 7 nucleotides agree with TRBD2. CDR1 and CDR2 from the germline V gene are LGHDT and YNNKEL (reference sequence). V gave up 9 bases and J gave up 1 base; unmatched junction bases: 6. This CDR3 is built from 14 residues. The CDR3 DNA follows: TGTGCCAGTGGGAGGGCCCAGTCCTACAATGAGCAGTTCTTC. As protein: CASGRAQSYNEQFF.

The table lists this clone with a few counts. The V call is TRBV6-2 or TRBV6-3, the J call TRBJ1-5; TRBD1 agrees at 8 bases. The trim removed 6 bases at V and 7 bases at J, leaving 14 bases unmatched. This CDR3 contains 16 residues. Looked up from germline, CDR1 is MNHEY and CDR2 is SVGEGT. The CDR3 sequence: CASSPTTGGGGQPQHF. CDR3 DNA sequence: TGTGCCAGCAGCCCTACTACAGGGGGAGGCGGGCAGCCCCAGCATTTT.

The table lists this clone with a count of one. The chain employs TRBV18 and TRBJ1-4; 7 positions agree with TRBD1. The V gene's germline CDR1 is KGHSH and CDR2 LQKENI. The CDR3 has 18 amino acids. V lost 0 bases, J lost 3 bases, and 10 bases stayed unmatched. The CDR3 nucleotides are TGTGCCAGCTCACCACCGAACAGGCCACAGGGGCCTAATGAAAAACTGTTTTTT. Translation: CASSPPNRPQGPNEKLFF.

This sequence joins TRBV7-2 and TRBJ2-7, with 7 bases aligning to TRBD1. Trimming at V came to 0 bases and at J to 4 bases, leaving 6 bases not matched to a gene. Germline loops: CDR1 SGHTA, CDR2 FQGNSA. The CDR3 is made up of 15 amino acids. CDR3 coding DNA: TGTGCCAGCAGCTTAGCGTCGGGACAGTTGTACGAGCAGTACTTC. Translating gives CASSLASGQLYEQYF.

The chain carries TRBV4-3 and TRBJ2-7, with D uncertain. Per the germline V gene, CDR1 is LGHNA and CDR2 is YSLEER. Trimming pared 4 bases from V and 0 bases from J, leaving 7 bases between. This CDR3 region has 13 residues. CDR3 coding DNA: TGCGCCAGCAGCCGTCCGAGCTCCTACGAGCAGTACTTC. Its protein product is CASSRPSSYEQYF.

The chain employs TRBV2 and TRBJ2-5; 10 bases line up with TRBD1. V gave up 8 bases and J gave up 3 bases; unmatched junction bases: 0. Germline lookup yields CDR1 SNHLY and CDR2 FYNNEI. The CDR3 totals 12 residues. CDR3 DNA sequence: TGTGCCAGCGGGACAGGGGAAGAGACCCAGTACTTC. The encoded protein is CASGTGEETQYF.